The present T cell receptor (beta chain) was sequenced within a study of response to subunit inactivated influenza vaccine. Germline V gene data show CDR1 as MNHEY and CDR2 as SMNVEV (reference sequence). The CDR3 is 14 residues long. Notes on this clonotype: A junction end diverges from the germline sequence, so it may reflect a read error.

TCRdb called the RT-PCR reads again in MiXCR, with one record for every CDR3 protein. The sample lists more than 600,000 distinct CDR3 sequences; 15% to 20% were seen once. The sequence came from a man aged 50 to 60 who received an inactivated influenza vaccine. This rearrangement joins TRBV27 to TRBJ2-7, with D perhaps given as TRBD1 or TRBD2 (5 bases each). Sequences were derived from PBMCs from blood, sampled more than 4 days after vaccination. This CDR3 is CASSLSGGWNEQYF. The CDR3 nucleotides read TGTGCCAGCAGTCTATCTGGGGGTTGGAACGAGCAGTACTTC.